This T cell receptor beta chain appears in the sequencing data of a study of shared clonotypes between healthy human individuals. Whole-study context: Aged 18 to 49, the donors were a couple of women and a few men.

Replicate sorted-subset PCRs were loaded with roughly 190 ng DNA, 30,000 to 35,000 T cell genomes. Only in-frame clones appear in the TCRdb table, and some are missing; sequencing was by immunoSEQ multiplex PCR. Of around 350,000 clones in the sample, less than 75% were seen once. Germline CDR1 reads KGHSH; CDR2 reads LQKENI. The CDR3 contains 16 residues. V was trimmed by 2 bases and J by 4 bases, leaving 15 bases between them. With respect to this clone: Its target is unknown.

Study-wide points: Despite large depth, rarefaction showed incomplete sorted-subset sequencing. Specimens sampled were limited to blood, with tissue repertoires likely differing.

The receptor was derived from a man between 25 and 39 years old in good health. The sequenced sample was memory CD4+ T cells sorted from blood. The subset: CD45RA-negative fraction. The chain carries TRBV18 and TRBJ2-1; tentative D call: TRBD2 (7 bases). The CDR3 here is CASSPGGAHSYNEQFF. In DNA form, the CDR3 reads TGTGCCAGCTCACCAGGGGGGGCTCACTCTTACAATGAGCAGTTCTTC.